Each of the 31 T cell receptor beta chains below was sequenced from the same sample in a study of Ad26.COV2.S vaccination and SARS-CoV-2 variants. Clones were sequenced by immunoSEQ multiplex PCR, and TCRdb holds only the in-frame ones, with some missing. The profile shows roughly 680,000 clones, more than 80% of them singletons. The treatment here: around 19 received Ad26.COV2.S at low or high dose, single or two shots; a few received placebo; per-sample allocation not given. Repertoires come from day 63 after the first vaccine or placebo injection. Sequencing used peripheral blood, obtained in a trial of Ad26.COV2.S vaccine versus placebo. The receptors stem from a person between 18 and 60 years old who received the Ad26.COV2.S COVID-19 vaccine or a placebo.

V usage is TRBV4-1 and J usage is TRBJ2-7; 7 positions agree with TRBD1. Trimming removed 1 base from V and 5 bases from J; junction bases left unmatched: 8. Germline-derived CDR1 and CDR2 are MGHRA and YSYEKL. This CDR3 is 15 amino acids long. For the CDR3, the DNA is TGCGCCAGCAGCCAAGTAGAACAGGGGCGCAACGAGCAGTACTTC. As protein: CASSQVEQGRNEQYF.

The J gene is TRBJ1-3, the V gene TRBV5-4, with D hard to call. Deletions cut 4 bases from V and 4 bases from J, with 18 bases between. The CDR3 loop spans 16 amino acids. Germline CDR1 reads SGHNT; CDR2 reads YYREEE (reference sequence). This chain's CDR3 is CASSPGPQTVGNTIYF. The CDR3 DNA follows: TGTGCCAGCAGCCCGGGCCCTCAAACGGTCGGAAACACCATATATTTT. The full variable domain, completed using reference TRBV5-4 and TRBJ1-3, is ETGVTQSPTHLIKTRGQQVTLRCSSQSGHNTVSWYQQALGQGPQFIFQYYREEENGRGNFPPRFSGLQFPNYSSELNVNALELDDSALYLCASSPGPQTVGNTIYFGEGSWLTVV.

The chain links TRBV4-3 to TRBJ1-1; TRBD1 aligns across 8 bases. Germline CDR1 LGHNA, CDR2 YSLEER. This CDR3 spans 16 amino acids. Trimming at V came to 0 bases and at J to 7 bases, leaving 10 bases not matched to a gene. The CDR3 protein is CASSQDSGRGRVEAFF. CDR3 DNA sequence: TGCGCCAGCAGCCAAGATTCTGGCAGGGGGCGGGTTGAAGCTTTCTTT.

The chain employs TRBV4-1 and TRBJ1-2; D possibly corresponds to TRBD1 (6 bases). Germline assignment: CDR1 MGHRA and CDR2 YSYEKL. V gave up 6 bases and J gave up 4 bases, with 15 bases separating them. The CDR3 spans 14 residues. The CDR3 DNA is TGCGCCAGCAGTTACAGGGACGGCTTCTATGGCTACACCTTC. This encodes CASSYRDGFYGYTF.

This sequence joins TRBV9 and TRBJ1-2; 8 positions agree with TRBD1. CDR3 length: 14 residues. The germline V gene has CDR1 SGDLS and CDR2 YYNGEE. The V and J ends lost 3 bases and 5 bases, in that order; junction bases with no gene match: 6. The CDR3 reads CASSALTGAYGYTF. Here the CDR3 DNA reads TGTGCCAGCAGCGCCCTGACAGGGGCGTATGGCTACACCTTC.

The rearrangement uses TRBV6-6 and TRBJ1-5; D ambiguous. Germline values: CDR1 MNHNY, CDR2 SVGAGI (reference sequence). The length of the CDR3 is 15 residues. V was pared by 7 bases and J by 1 base, with 14 bases between. The CDR3 reads CASNPTVRSNQPQHF. The CDR3 nucleotides read TGTGCCAGCAATCCAACAGTAAGGAGCAATCAGCCCCAGCATTTT.

This chain connects TRBV19 to TRBJ2-7; D perhaps matches TRBD2 (5 bases). CDR3 length: 13 amino acids. V was cut by 5 bases and J by 3 bases, with 11 bases left in between. Germline V gene sequence: CDR1 LNHDA, CDR2 SQIVND (reference sequence). CDR3 DNA sequence: TGTGCCAGTAGTCCGGGGTCGGACTACGAGCAGTACTTC. As protein: CASSPGSDYEQYF.

Regarding this clone: At the DNA level, this CDR3 is encoded by other sequences in the same sample as well. The chain has TRBV7-2 and TRBJ1-5; no definite D call. The germline V gene encodes CDR1 SGHTA and CDR2 FQGNSA. V was trimmed by 5 bases and J by 2 bases, leaving 10 bases between them. This CDR3 has 14 residues. The CDR3 protein is CASSPTWGNQPQHF. The CDR3 nucleotides are TGTGCCAGCAGCCCCACCTGGGGCAATCAGCCCCAGCATTTT.

This rearrangement joins TRBV19 to TRBJ1-3, with D possibly matching TRBD1 (6 bases). The V gene lost 3 bases and the J gene lost 2 bases, with 11 bases spanning the gap. Germline CDR1 reads LNHDA; CDR2 reads SQIVND (reference sequence). This CDR3 has 15 residues. The CDR3 nucleotides are TGTGCCAGTAGTATCGGACAGACGACTGGAAACACCATATATTTT. Translation: CASSIGQTTGNTIYF.

The rearrangement links TRBV18 to TRBJ2-7, with TRBD2 matching over 9 bases. The CDR3 sequence is 15 residues long. Trimming took 3 bases from V and 1 from J; bases not matched to a gene: 4. CDR1 and CDR2 from the germline V gene are KGHSH and LQKENI. The CDR3, as DNA: TGTGCCAGCTCACCCGGGACTAGCACTTCCTACGAGCAGTACTTC. As protein: CASSPGTSTSYEQYF.

This clone has only one observation. The chain combines TRBV5-4 with TRBJ2-1, with 7 nucleotides matching TRBD2. The germline CDR1 and CDR2 sequences are SGHNT and YYREEE (reference sequence). Trimming removed 6 bases from V and 1 base from J; junction bases left unmatched: 7. This CDR3 is built from 15 residues. In nucleotides, the CDR3 is TGTGCCAGCACCTCCAGGACTAGTTCCTACAATGAGCAGTTCTTC. Protein: CASTSRTSSYNEQFF.

The chain has TRBV6-5 and TRBJ1-5; the D is unclear. V lost 5 bases, J lost 3 bases, and 8 bases lay in between. Germline values: CDR1 MNHEY, CDR2 SVGAGI. The CDR3 runs 13 residues. CDR3 nucleotides: TGTGCCAGCAGTCGACTGATCAATCAGCCCCAGCATTTT. This encodes CASSRLINQPQHF.

This chain connects TRBV9 to TRBJ2-1, with D possibly matching TRBD2 (6 bases). Per the germline V gene, CDR1 is SGDLS and CDR2 is YYNGEE. V dropped 1 base and J dropped 9 bases, with 17 bases sitting between them. The CDR3 is 15 amino acids. The CDR3 region has the DNA TGTGCCAGCAGCGTACAAGTGGAGGGAGTGGGTGAGCAGTTCTTC. Translated: CASSVQVEGVGEQFF. The full variable domain, in which reference TRBV9 and TRBJ2-1 provide the parts outside the CDR3, is DSGVTQTPKHLITATGQRVTLRCSPRSGDLSVYWYQQSLDQGLQFLIQYYNGEERAKGNILERFSAQQFPDLHSELNLSSLELGDSALYFCASSVQVEGVGEQFFGPGTRLTVL.

This chain links TRBV19 with TRBJ2-3; no clear D gene. This CDR3 comprises 15 residues. Per the germline V gene, CDR1 is LNHDA and CDR2 is SQIVND (reference sequence). Between the trimmed V and J ends, which lost 7 bases and 2 bases, there was a span of 16 bases. DNA of the CDR3: TGTGCCAGTAACAGCCTGTGGCAAGACACAGATACGCAGTATTTT. This codes for CASNSLWQDTDTQYF.

The chain has TRBV25-1 and TRBJ2-1; 8 positions agree with TRBD1. The germline CDR1 and CDR2 sequences are MGHDK and SYGVNS. After removal of 5 bases from V and 9 bases from J, the junction contained 12 bases not matched to a gene. The CDR3 is 15 amino acids. CDR3 in amino acids: CASSQGRGLVSEQFF. The CDR3 DNA is TGTGCCAGCAGTCAGGGCAGGGGGCTGGTAAGTGAGCAGTTCTTC.

The rearrangement uses TRBV25-1 and TRBJ2-4; D is perhaps TRBD1 or TRBD2 (5 bases each). This CDR3 comprises 13 residues. Between the trimmed V and J ends, which lost 0 bases and 6 bases, there was a span of 6 bases. The germline V gene encodes CDR1 MGHDK and CDR2 SYGVNS. Here the CDR3 DNA reads TGTGCCAGCAGTGAATATGGGGGAAACATTCAGTACTTC. This gives the protein CASSEYGGNIQYF. Variable domain in full (rest from reference TRBV25-1 and TRBJ2-4): EADIYQTPRYLVIGTGKKITLECSQTMGHDKMYWYQQDPGMELHLIHYSYGVNSTEKGDLSSESTVSRIRTEHFPLTLESARPSHTSQYLCASSEYGGNIQYFGAGTRLSVL.

The chain couples TRBV2 to TRBJ1-4; D possibly corresponds to TRBD1 (5 bases). The CDR3 contains 15 residues. CDR1 and CDR2 (germline): SNHLY, FYNNEI. The V and J ends lost 6 bases and 8 bases respectively, with 19 bases between them. The CDR3 here is CASSPNAGFGEKLFF. In DNA, the CDR3 is TGTGCCAGCAGCCCGAATGCAGGGTTCGGGGAAAAACTGTTTTTT. Full variable domain (outside the CDR3, taken from reference TRBV2 and TRBJ1-4): EPEVTQTPSHQVTQMGQEVILRCVPISNHLYFYWYRQILGQKVEFLVSFYNNEISEKSEIFDDQFSVERPDGSNFTLKIRSTKLEDSAMYFCASSPNAGFGEKLFFGSGTQLSVL.

This clone appeared once. The rearrangement joins TRBV5-1 to TRBJ1-6; maybe TRBD1 (5 bases). The germline V gene encodes CDR1 SGHRS and CDR2 YFSETQ. The CDR3 has 15 amino acids. With 5 bases removed from V and 5 bases from J, the gap between germline ends came to 14 bases. The DNA for the CDR3 is TGCGCCAGCAGGGGTGGAGGGGTGGATAATTCACCCCTCCACTTT. Protein: CASRGGGVDNSPLHF. Drawing the rest from reference TRBV5-1 and TRBJ1-6, the complete variable domain is KAGVTQTPRYLIKTRGQQVTLSCSPISGHRSVSWYQQTPGQGLQFLFEYFSETQRNKGNFPGRFSGRQFSNSRSEMNVSTLELGDSALYLCASRGGGVDNSPLHFGNGTRLTVT.

The V and J genes are TRBV7-8 and TRBJ1-6; weak D call: TRBD1 (5 bases). Germline CDR1 reads SGHVS; CDR2 reads FQNEAQ. This CDR3 is built from 13 residues. Between the trimmed V and J ends, which lost 5 bases and 10 bases, there was a span of 12 bases. The CDR3: CASSHPQGSPLHF. In nucleotides, the CDR3 is TGTGCCAGCAGCCATCCCCAGGGATCACCCCTCCACTTT.

V usage is TRBV29-1 and J usage is TRBJ2-1; D is perhaps TRBD2 (5 bases). This CDR3 has 9 amino acids. Germline CDR1 is SQVTM and CDR2 is ANQGSEA. CDR3 bases: TGCACCGGGGTCAATGAGCAGTTCTTC. Protein: CTGVNEQFF.

This clone occurred a few times. The rearrangement links TRBV19 to TRBJ1-5, with 8 positions matching TRBD1. The ends lost 0 bases at V and 2 bases at J; junction bases unmatched: 9. Germline V gene lookup returns CDR1 LNHDA and CDR2 SQIVND (reference sequence). The CDR3 runs to 18 residues. CDR3 DNA sequence: TGTGCCAGTAGTATAGATGGGCCAGGGGGCATTGGCAATCAGCCCCAGCATTTT. This sequence encodes CASSIDGPGGIGNQPQHF.

This sequence joins TRBV7-2 and TRBJ1-1; maybe TRBD1 (5 bases). Germline values: CDR1 SGHTA, CDR2 FQGNSA. Trimming cost V 6 bases and J 0 bases, with 14 bases left between them. The CDR3 totals 15 residues. The CDR3 sequence is CASRQERTMNTEAFF. The CDR3 nucleotides read TGTGCCAGCAGACAGGAACGAACCATGAACACTGAAGCTTTCTTT.

This clone appeared a single time. This chain uses TRBV7-3 with TRBJ2-5; a weak D match, TRBD1 (6 bases). The V end lost 5 bases, the J end lost 2 bases, and 9 bases lay between the germline ends. The CDR3 covers 13 residues. Germline values: CDR1 SGHTA, CDR2 FQGTGA. DNA of the CDR3: TGTGCCAGCAGCAGACAGGTTCAAGAGACCCAGTACTTC. Protein: CASSRQVQETQYF.

The chain combines TRBV19 with TRBJ1-3; D is ambiguous. Per germline, CDR1 LNHDA and CDR2 SQIVND (reference sequence). The CDR3 runs 14 residues. Deletions cut 5 bases from V and 5 bases from J, with 13 bases between. The CDR3 DNA is TGTGCCAGTAGTCAAGCGGTAGTAAGAAACACCATATATTTT. Its protein product is CASSQAVVRNTIYF.

The CDR3 loop reads CASSGDPRGEKLFF. For the CDR3, the DNA is TGTGCCAGCAGCGGAGACCCGAGGGGTGAAAAACTGTTTTTT. This chain joins TRBV9 and TRBJ1-4; a weak D match, TRBD1 (5 bases). V shed 3 bases and J shed 7 bases, with 13 bases lying between them. Germline CDR1 reads SGDLS; CDR2 reads YYNGEE. The length of the CDR3 is 14 residues.

This clone was seen only once. The genes are TRBV9 and TRBJ2-3; a weak D match, TRBD1 (5 bases). CDR1 and CDR2 (germline): SGDLS, YYNGEE. The CDR3 extends over 15 amino acids. Between the trimmed V and J ends, which lost 0 bases and 6 bases, there was a span of 14 bases. The CDR3 protein is CASSVGQGPIDTQYF. CDR3 nucleotide sequence: TGTGCCAGCAGCGTAGGGCAGGGCCCCATTGATACGCAGTATTTT.

The rearrangement joins TRBV2 to TRBJ2-1; TRBD2 matches at 8 bases. Per germline, CDR1 SNHLY and CDR2 FYNNEI. There are 14 residues in the CDR3. The J segment lost 2 bases and the V segment lost 4 bases, leaving 1 base of the junction unmatched. Here the CDR3 DNA reads TGTGCCAGCAGTGCACTAGCGGCCTACAATGAGCAGTTCTTC. This translates into CASSALAAYNEQFF.

J is TRBJ2-1 and V is TRBV11-2, with unresolved D. V lost 4 bases to trimming and J lost 0 bases, with 19 bases between them. The CDR3 length is 18 residues. CDR1 SGHAT and CDR2 FQNNGV come from the germline V gene. Here the CDR3 DNA reads TGTGCCAGCAGCTCCTACCCCGAGACTCCGAGCTCCTACAATGAGCAGTTCTTC. Translated: CASSSYPETPSSYNEQFF.

DNA for the CDR3: TGTGCCACCAGCAGCCGGGTTCACTATGGCTACACCTTC. Its translation: CATSSRVHYGYTF. This chain connects TRBV15 to TRBJ1-2, with unresolved D. The CDR3 loop spans 13 amino acids. Trimming pared 3 bases from V and 3 bases from J, leaving 8 bases between. From germline, CDR1 is LNHNV and CDR2 YYDKDF (reference sequence).

This rearrangement joins TRBV7-9 to TRBJ2-5; D perhaps matches TRBD1 (6 bases). CDR1 is SEHNR, CDR2 FQNEAQ, per germline (reference sequence). The CDR3 sequence is 15 residues long. Trimming removed 5 bases from V and 4 bases from J, with 17 bases in between. DNA of the CDR3: TGTGCCAGCAGCAGCTGGACAGAGGGCGCAGAGACCCAGTACTTC. It specifies CASSSWTEGAETQYF. The entire variable domain, with the rest obtained from reference TRBV7-9 and TRBJ2-5, is as follows: DTGVSQNPRHKITKRGQNVTFRCDPISEHNRLYWYRQTLGQGPEFLTYFQNEAQLEKSRLLSDRFSAERPKGSFSTLEIQRTEQGDSAMYLCASSSWTEGAETQYFGPGTRLLVL.

CDR3 amino acids: CASSQVAKNTEAFF. The CDR3 DNA is TGTGCCAGCAGCCAAGTAGCCAAGAACACTGAAGCTTTCTTT. The V call is TRBV3-1 (or the pseudogene TRBV3-2), the J call TRBJ1-1; D is unresolved. CDR3 length equals 14 residues. CDR1 and CDR2 (germline): LGHDT, YNNKEL (reference sequence). Trimming took off 1 base at V and 1 base at J, with 7 bases between the two ends.